The count of the clone carrying this T cell receptor (beta chain) is one. Assay used: immunoSEQ multiplex PCR; TCRdb lists only in-frame clones, some missing. This table has some 320,000 clones, under 95% appearing once. This specimen belongs to a study of blood T cell repertoires in COVID-19. Across the study: The analysed material was cDNA or gDNA that came from T cells, B-cell-depleted T cells, or PBMCs.

In terms of age and location, participants ranged from about 18 to 100 years and lived in fewer than 30 US areas. The CDR3 has 16 amino acids. Sequences were obtained from PBMCs or T cells enriched from blood (not recorded which). This sequence originates from a man aged 55-75 years who had recovered from COVID-19. The chain joins TRBV21-1 to TRBJ2-3; the table's D call of TRBD2 was not tested on the DNA. TRBV21-1 is a pseudogene locus. CDR3 nucleotides: TGTGCCAGCAGCATTGTAAGTGGGGGGAGCACAGATACGCAGTATTTT. Protein product: CASSIVSGGSTDTQYF.